A single sample gave rise to the 15 T cell receptor beta chains below, sequenced in a study of T cells expressing NK-cell markers (TCRdb year 2020). The method was 5' RACE. The instrument was an Illumina HiSeq 2000. TCRdb reprocessed the reads and assigns one entry to each CDR3 protein sequence, leaving out DNA. The sample table on file contains more than 250,000 distinct CDR3 sequences. Around 0.37% of the sample rests with the top ten. Sequencing input: blood T cells: a sorted CD56 or NKG2C T cell subset, CD4+ or CD8+ T cells, or bulk PBMC T cells (not recorded which). Source of these receptors: a man aged 18 to 30 in good health. Donor details come from another sample of the same person, matched by shared clones.

The V and J genes are TRBV20-1 and TRBJ2-3; as DNA is missing, the TRBD2 call by TCRdb cannot be tested. The CDR3 spans 16 residues. Germline CDR1 and CDR2: DFQATT and SNEGSKA (reference sequence). The CDR3 sequence is CSARDPSGSGTDTQYF.

This chain connects TRBV29-1 to TRBJ1-1. The germline CDR1 and CDR2 sequences are SQVTM and ANQGSEA. The CDR3 extends over 11 amino acids. CDR3 sequence reads: CSVGGDTEAFF.

The chain has TRBV6-1 and TRBJ1-2. CDR1 is MNHNS and CDR2 is SASEGT in the germline V gene. The CDR3 spans 11 residues. The CDR3 loop reads CASGALYGYTF.

CDR3 amino acids: CSLQNLAGDYNEQFF. This chain joins TRBV29-1 and TRBJ2-1; the D gene TCRdb calls, TRBD2, cannot be checked with no DNA. Germline CDR1 is SQVTM and CDR2 is ANQGSEA. The CDR3 is made up of 15 amino acids.

The V and J genes are TRBV18 and TRBJ1-4; TCRdb reports TRBD1, a call that lacks DNA to check it against. This CDR3 is 16 amino acids long. CDR1 KGHSH and CDR2 LQKENI come from the germline V gene. The CDR3 here is CASSAGQPLLNEKLFF.

The V gene is TRBV5-1, the J gene TRBJ2-3; TCRdb calls TRBD1, which cannot be checked without DNA. CDR1 and CDR2 (germline): SGHRS, YFSETQ. The length of the CDR3 is 14 residues. The CDR3 sequence is CASSLKGSPDTQYF.

The J gene is TRBJ2-5, the V gene TRBV5-6; TCRdb selects TRBD2, and the lack of DNA leaves this call unchecked. Per the germline V gene, CDR1 is SGHDT and CDR2 is YYEEEE. This CDR3 spans 16 amino acids. The CDR3 sequence is CASSHTGRGRGETQYF.

The V gene is TRBV30, the J gene TRBJ2-3; the D gene TCRdb calls, TRBD1, cannot be checked with no DNA. The CDR3 runs to 14 residues. Germline lookup yields CDR1 GTSNPN and CDR2 SVGIG (reference sequence). The CDR3 protein is CAAQTGYLTDTQYF.

This sequence joins TRBV5-1 and TRBJ1-2; checking the TCRdb D call of TRBD1 is not possible without DNA. Germline V gives CDR1 SGHRS, CDR2 YFSETQ. The CDR3 length is 16 residues. CDR3 amino acids: CASSSEEGGAYYGYTF. Drawing the rest from reference TRBV5-1 and TRBJ1-2, the complete variable domain is KAGVTQTPRYLIKTRGQQVTLSCSPISGHRSVSWYQQTPGQGLQFLFEYFSETQRNKGNFPGRFSGRQFSNSRSEMNVSTLELGDSALYLCASSSEEGGAYYGYTFGSGTRLTVV.

The J gene is TRBJ2-1, the V gene TRBV10-3; lacking DNA, the TRBD2 call made by TCRdb goes unchecked. The germline V gene encodes CDR1 ENHRY and CDR2 SYGVKD. The CDR3 spans 13 residues. The chain's CDR3 is CATIAGGQPEQFF.

This chain links TRBV3-1 with TRBJ2-5; TCRdb reports TRBD1, a call that lacks DNA to check it against. CDR3 length: 12 amino acids. Germline values: CDR1 LGHDT, CDR2 YNNKEL (reference sequence). The CDR3 protein is CASSQGGGAQYF.

The chain joins TRBV24-1 to TRBJ2-7; lacking DNA, the TRBD1 call made by TCRdb goes unchecked. The CDR3 extends over 15 amino acids. Germline CDR1 KGHDR, CDR2 SFDVKD. CDR3 residues: CATSDRGTGVIEQYF.

CDR3 protein: CASSIWDGADTQYF. The chain has TRBV19 and TRBJ2-3; TCRdb calls TRBD1, which cannot be checked without DNA. CDR1 is LNHDA and CDR2 is SQIVND in the germline V gene (reference sequence). CDR3 length: 14 amino acids.

The chain recombines TRBV30 with TRBJ2-5; the TRBD1 assignment by TCRdb is unverifiable without DNA. Germline CDR1 reads GTSNPN; CDR2 reads SVGIG (reference sequence). CDR3 size: 15 residues. The CDR3 protein is CAFQPGTGMGETQYF.

The chain is built from TRBV7-8 and TRBJ2-3. This CDR3 is 13 amino acids long. In germline, CDR1 is SGHVS, CDR2 FQNEAQ. CDR3 region: CASSLGAANTQYF.